These T cell receptor beta chains were read from a single sample in a study of T cell responses to AZD1222 COVID-19 vaccine. The table came from immunoSEQ multiplex PCR; TCRdb's copy has only in-frame clones and leaves some out. The data show 90,000 to 110,000 clones, roughly nine tenths seen once. The sample in question was peripheral blood, obtained 28 days after the second AZD1222 dose. Receptor source: an adult who received the AZD1222 COVID-19 vaccine. Each CDR3 is given with its conserved first and last residue. Each record gives: clone size, V gene, J gene, CDR3 protein. Size values are once, few and many counts, or a class for expanded clones, and some rows have none.

size: -; V: TRBV2; J: TRBJ2-1; CDR3: CASILEDALNEQFF
size: -; V: TRBV9; J: TRBJ2-3; CDR3: CASSAGSRGTDTQYF
size: -; V: TRBV12-5; J: TRBJ1-1; CDR3: CASGRQGNTEAFF
size: -; V: TRBV29-1; J: TRBJ1-5; CDR3: CSVGDYSNQPQHF
size: -; V: TRBV30; J: TRBJ1-3; CDR3: CAWSVDPNTIYF
size: -; V: TRBV28; J: TRBJ1-1; CDR3: CASSSGTGGKAFF
size: -; V: TRBV29-1; J: TRBJ2-2; CDR3: CSVTTRDRSSGELFF
size: -; V: TRBV3-1/TRBV3-2; J: TRBJ2-3; CDR3: CASSQGLAGGTDTQYF
size: once; V: TRBV28; J: TRBJ1-5; CDR3: CASSENQGFNNQPQHF
size: -; V: TRBV5-5; J: TRBJ2-7; CDR3: CASSLEGHEQYF
size: -; V: TRBV18; J: TRBJ1-5; CDR3: CASSLPGRGSNQPQHF
size: -; V: TRBV5-1; J: TRBJ2-5; CDR3: CASSLVSSQTTPAQYF
size: -; V: TRBV9; J: TRBJ2-4; CDR3: CASSGDSREIQYF
size: few; V: TRBV7-8; J: TRBJ2-3; CDR3: CASSPTRWGTDTQYF
size: once; V: TRBV6-5; J: TRBJ1-1; CDR3: CASSPLQGANTEAFF
size: -; V: TRBV27; J: TRBJ2-1; CDR3: CASSLFGGDEQFF
size: -; V: TRBV21-1; J: TRBJ1-5; CDR3: CASSKAPGTDDKQSNQPQHF
size: -; V: TRBV7-9; J: TRBJ1-4; CDR3: CASSLRETNEKLFF
size: -; V: TRBV7-2; J: TRBJ2-5; CDR3: CASSLALNQETQYF
size: -; V: TRBV19; J: TRBJ1-1; CDR3: CASRNRANTEAFF
size: -; V: TRBV25-1; J: TRBJ2-7; CDR3: CASSVIYEQYF
size: -; V: TRBV7-9; J: TRBJ1-1; CDR3: CASSLEGQLNTEAFF
size: -; V: TRBV19; J: TRBJ2-7; CDR3: CASSIDPRGVYEQYF
size: -; V: TRBV5-6; J: TRBJ2-7; CDR3: CASSSSGVEQYF
size: -; V: TRBV21-1; J: TRBJ2-2; CDR3: CASSKRGGGLKFSNTGELFF
size: -; V: TRBV5-1; J: TRBJ2-3; CDR3: CASSLGSSTDTQYF
size: -; V: TRBV3-1/TRBV3-2; J: TRBJ2-1; CDR3: CASSQVSPDSTLLYNEQFF
size: -; V: TRBV5-1; J: TRBJ2-6; CDR3: CASSTGQGASGANVLTF
size: -; V: TRBV19; J: TRBJ1-5; CDR3: CASSLRPGQRIGNQPQHF
size: once; V: TRBV12-3/TRBV12-4; J: TRBJ1-1; CDR3: CASSRDSEAFF
size: -; V: TRBV19; J: TRBJ2-3; CDR3: CASSSRGSRRDTQYF
size: -; V: TRBV10-3; J: TRBJ2-7; CDR3: CAISPGGSSYEQYF
size: -; V: TRBV18; J: TRBJ2-3; CDR3: CASSPVGTTDTQYF
size: -; V: TRBV29-1; J: TRBJ1-1; CDR3: CSVDGGRRTEAFF
size: -; V: TRBV18; J: TRBJ2-7; CDR3: CASSPNQREQYF
size: -; V: TRBV7-9; J: TRBJ1-3; CDR3: CASSLRQSGNTIYF
size: -; V: TRBV29-1; J: TRBJ2-7; CDR3: CSVGRGGLAGFWAHEQYF
size: -; V: TRBV7-9; J: TRBJ2-5; CDR3: CASSTAYQETQYF
size: -; V: TRBV5-4; J: TRBJ2-2; CDR3: CAGSSTSGATGELFF
size: -; V: TRBV5-4; J: TRBJ1-3; CDR3: CASSPWGGLNTIYF
size: -; V: TRBV6-4; J: TRBJ2-1; CDR3: CASSFLRREEHNEQFF
size: once; V: TRBV18; J: TRBJ2-7; CDR3: CASSPSLAGGTYEQYF
size: -; V: TRBV10-3; J: TRBJ2-6; CDR3: CAISASGQGARGANVLTF
size: once; V: TRBV28; J: TRBJ1-2; CDR3: CASSLWFFSGYGYTF
size: once; V: TRBV10-1; J: TRBJ2-7; CDR3: CASSAGSSYEQYF
size: -; V: TRBV18; J: TRBJ2-7; CDR3: CASSPPDRDRGRTSLEQYF
size: -; V: TRBV5-1; J: TRBJ1-1; CDR3: CASSVGVWSVDTEAFF
size: -; V: TRBV10-2; J: TRBJ1-5; CDR3: CASSESGTANQPQHF
size: -; V: TRBV11-3; J: TRBJ2-1; CDR3: CASSLAAMGEGPTGEQFF
size: once; V: TRBV7-2; J: TRBJ2-7; CDR3: CASSWDRGQYEQYF
size: -; V: TRBV19; J: TRBJ2-1; CDR3: CASSGRMGYNEQFF
size: -; V: TRBV28; J: TRBJ2-7; CDR3: CASGAVDFSTYEQYF
size: few; V: TRBV25-1; J: TRBJ2-2; CDR3: CASSDPGTSGSRTGELFF
size: -; V: TRBV12-3/TRBV12-4; J: TRBJ1-1; CDR3: CASNLNGNTEAFF
size: -; V: TRBV10-2; J: TRBJ1-6; CDR3: CASSEAGGRSPLHF
size: -; V: TRBV5-1; J: TRBJ2-7; CDR3: CASSFQGAPYEQYF
size: -; V: TRBV3-1/TRBV3-2; J: TRBJ2-1; CDR3: CASSHYRGTQHNEQFF